Described below is a single TCR beta chain sequence and its context. The antigen remains undetermined. This entry comes from a study of cytomegalovirus exposure and HLA in healthy donors. The study's findings and limits: Earlier results showed most TCR beta V segments being productive about 90% or about 30% of the time.

Per the germline V gene, CDR1 is SGHRS and CDR2 is YFSETQ. This CDR3 spans 13 amino acids. The PCR made use of 60 Vbeta and 13 Jbeta primers. Profiled with immunoSEQ multiplex PCR; TCRdb holds only in-frame clones, not every one. In the table there are 200,000 to 250,000 clones, approximately 70% of which are singletons. The source is a middle-aged man in good health and CMV-seropositive. The chain employs TRBV5-1 and TRBJ2-5; TRBD1 aligns across 7 bases. The better agreement between TRBJ2-7 and the DNA end casts doubt on the J call. The sample taken for sequencing was PBMCs. CDR3 amino acids: CASSPDRAYEQYF. The CDR3 bases are TGCGCCAGCAGTCCTGACAGGGCCTACGAGCAGTACTTC.